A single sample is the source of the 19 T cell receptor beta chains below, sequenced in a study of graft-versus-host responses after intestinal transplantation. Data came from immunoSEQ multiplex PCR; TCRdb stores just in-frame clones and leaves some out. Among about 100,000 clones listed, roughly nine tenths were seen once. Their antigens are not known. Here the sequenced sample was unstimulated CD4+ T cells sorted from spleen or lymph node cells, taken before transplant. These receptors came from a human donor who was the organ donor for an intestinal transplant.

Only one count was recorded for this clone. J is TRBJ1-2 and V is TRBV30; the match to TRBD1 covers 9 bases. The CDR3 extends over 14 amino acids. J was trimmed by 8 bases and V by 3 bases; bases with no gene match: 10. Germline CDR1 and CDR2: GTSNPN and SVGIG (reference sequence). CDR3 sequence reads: CAWRPRDRARGYTF. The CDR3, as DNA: TGTGCCTGGAGACCGAGGGACAGGGCGCGGGGCTACACCTTC.

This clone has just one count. DNA for the CDR3: TGCGCCAGCAGCTTGGCGGGGCAGGGGACCGGGGAGCTGTTTTTT. It codes for CASSLAGQGTGELFF. V is TRBV5-1 and J is TRBJ2-2; tentative D call: TRBD1 (6 bases). CDR1 and CDR2 (germline): SGHRS, YFSETQ. The CDR3 covers 15 residues. Trimming took off 0 bases at V and 5 bases at J, with 11 bases between the two ends.

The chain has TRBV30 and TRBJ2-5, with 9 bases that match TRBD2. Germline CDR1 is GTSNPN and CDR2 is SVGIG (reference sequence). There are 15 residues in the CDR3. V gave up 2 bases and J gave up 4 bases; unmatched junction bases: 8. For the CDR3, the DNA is TGTGCCTGGAGTCCGTGGGCGGGAGGGGGAGAGACCCAGTACTTC. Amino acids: CAWSPWAGGGETQYF.

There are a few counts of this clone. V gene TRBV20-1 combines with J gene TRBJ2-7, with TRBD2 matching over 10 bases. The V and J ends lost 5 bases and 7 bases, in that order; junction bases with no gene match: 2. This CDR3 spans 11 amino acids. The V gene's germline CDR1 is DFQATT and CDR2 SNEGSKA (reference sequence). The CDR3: CSARTSGEQYF. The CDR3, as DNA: TGCAGTGCTCGGACTAGCGGTGAGCAGTACTTC.

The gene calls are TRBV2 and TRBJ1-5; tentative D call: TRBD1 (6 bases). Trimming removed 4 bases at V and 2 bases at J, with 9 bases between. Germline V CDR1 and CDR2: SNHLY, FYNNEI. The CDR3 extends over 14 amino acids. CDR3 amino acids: CASSVEGGNQPQHF. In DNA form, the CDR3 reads TGTGCCAGCAGTGTTGAGGGGGGCAATCAGCCCCAGCATTTT.

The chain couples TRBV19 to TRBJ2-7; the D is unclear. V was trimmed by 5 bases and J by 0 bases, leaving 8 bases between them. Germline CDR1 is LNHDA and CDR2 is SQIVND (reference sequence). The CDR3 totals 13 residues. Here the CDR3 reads CASSPEPSYEQYF. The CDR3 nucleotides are TGTGCCAGTAGTCCCGAGCCCTCCTACGAGCAGTACTTC.

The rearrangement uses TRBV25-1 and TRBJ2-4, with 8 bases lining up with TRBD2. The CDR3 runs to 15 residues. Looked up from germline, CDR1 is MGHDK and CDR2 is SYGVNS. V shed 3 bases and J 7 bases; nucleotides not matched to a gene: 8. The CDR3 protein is CASSEGGGLVNIQYF. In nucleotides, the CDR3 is TGTGCCAGCAGTGAGGGCGGGGGGCTTGTGAACATTCAGTACTTC. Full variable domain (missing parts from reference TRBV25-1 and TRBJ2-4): EADIYQTPRYLVIGTGKKITLECSQTMGHDKMYWYQQDPGMELHLIHYSYGVNSTEKGDLSSESTVSRIRTEHFPLTLESARPSHTSQYLCASSEGGGLVNIQYFGAGTRLSVL.

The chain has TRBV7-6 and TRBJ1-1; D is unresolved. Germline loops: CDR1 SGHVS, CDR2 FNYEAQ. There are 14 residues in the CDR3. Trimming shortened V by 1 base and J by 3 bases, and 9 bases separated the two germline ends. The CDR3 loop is CASSLVSVDTEAFF. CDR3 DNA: TGTGCCAGCAGCTTAGTATCGGTCGACACTGAAGCTTTCTTT.

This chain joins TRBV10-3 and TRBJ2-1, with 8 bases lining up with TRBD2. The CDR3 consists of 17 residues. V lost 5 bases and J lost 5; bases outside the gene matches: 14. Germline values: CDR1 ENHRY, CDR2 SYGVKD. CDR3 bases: TGTGCCATCAGTTCTACCGGGGGGGCAATAAAGAACAATGAGCAGTTCTTC. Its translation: CAISSTGGAIKNNEQFF.

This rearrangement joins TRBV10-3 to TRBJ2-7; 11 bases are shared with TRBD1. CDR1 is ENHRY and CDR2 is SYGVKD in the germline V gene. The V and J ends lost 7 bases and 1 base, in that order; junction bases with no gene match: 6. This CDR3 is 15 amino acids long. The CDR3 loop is CAINPGQGESYEQYF. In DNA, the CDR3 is TGTGCCATCAACCCGGGACAGGGGGAATCCTACGAGCAGTACTTC.

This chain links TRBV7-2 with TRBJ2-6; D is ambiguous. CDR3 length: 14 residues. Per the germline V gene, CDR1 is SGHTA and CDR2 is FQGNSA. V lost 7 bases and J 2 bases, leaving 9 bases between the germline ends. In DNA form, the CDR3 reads TGTGCCAGCAAGATGATGGCTGGGGCCAACGTCCTGACTTTC. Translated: CASKMMAGANVLTF.

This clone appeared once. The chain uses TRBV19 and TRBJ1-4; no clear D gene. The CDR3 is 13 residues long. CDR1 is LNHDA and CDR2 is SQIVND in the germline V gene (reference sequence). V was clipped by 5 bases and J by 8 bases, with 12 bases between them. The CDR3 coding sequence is TGTGCCAGTAGTCGTCGGGTGGGAGAAAAACTGTTTTTT. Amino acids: CASSRRVGEKLFF.

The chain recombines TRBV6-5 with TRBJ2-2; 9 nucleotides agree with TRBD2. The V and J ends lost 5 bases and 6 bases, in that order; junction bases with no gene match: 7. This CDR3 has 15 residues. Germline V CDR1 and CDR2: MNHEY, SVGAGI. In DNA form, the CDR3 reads TGTGCCAGCAGTGCTAGCGGGGAAGGGGCCGGGGAGCTGTTTTTT. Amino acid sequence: CASSASGEGAGELFF.

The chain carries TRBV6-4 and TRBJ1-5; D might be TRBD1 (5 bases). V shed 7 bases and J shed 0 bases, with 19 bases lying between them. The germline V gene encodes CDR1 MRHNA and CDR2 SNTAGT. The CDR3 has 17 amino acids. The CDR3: CASTPGSGPHSNQPQHF. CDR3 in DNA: TGTGCCAGCACCCCAGGGTCGGGGCCCCATAGCAATCAGCCCCAGCATTTT.

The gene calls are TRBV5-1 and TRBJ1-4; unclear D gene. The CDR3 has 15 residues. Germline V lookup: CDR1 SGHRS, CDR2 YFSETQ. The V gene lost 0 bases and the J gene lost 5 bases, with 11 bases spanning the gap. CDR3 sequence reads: CASSLATLENEKLFF. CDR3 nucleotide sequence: TGCGCCAGCAGCTTGGCGACACTGGAAAATGAAAAACTGTTTTTT.

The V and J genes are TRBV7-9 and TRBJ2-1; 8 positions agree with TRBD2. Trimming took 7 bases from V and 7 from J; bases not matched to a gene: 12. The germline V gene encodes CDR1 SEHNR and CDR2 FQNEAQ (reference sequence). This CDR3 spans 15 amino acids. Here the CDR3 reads CASIQDGGGRNEQFF. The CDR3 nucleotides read TGTGCCAGCATCCAAGATGGCGGGGGGCGGAATGAGCAGTTCTTC.

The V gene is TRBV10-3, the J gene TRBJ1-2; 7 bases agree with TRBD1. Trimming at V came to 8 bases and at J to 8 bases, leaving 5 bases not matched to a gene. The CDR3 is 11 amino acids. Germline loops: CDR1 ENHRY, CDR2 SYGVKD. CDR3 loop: CAIAGGGGYTF. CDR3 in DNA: TGTGCCATCGCAGGGGGAGGGGGCTACACCTTC.

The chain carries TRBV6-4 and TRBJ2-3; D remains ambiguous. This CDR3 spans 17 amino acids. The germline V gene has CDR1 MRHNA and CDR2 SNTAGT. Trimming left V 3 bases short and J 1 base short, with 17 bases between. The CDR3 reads CASSEFNRNLGTDTQYF. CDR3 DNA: TGTGCCAGCAGTGAGTTTAACCGGAATCTGGGCACAGATACGCAGTATTTT.

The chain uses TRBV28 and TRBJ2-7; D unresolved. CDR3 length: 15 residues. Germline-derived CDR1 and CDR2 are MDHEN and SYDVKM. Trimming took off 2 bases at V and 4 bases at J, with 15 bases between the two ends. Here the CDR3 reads CASSLGVWAKYEQYF. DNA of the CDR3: TGTGCCAGCAGTTTAGGAGTGTGGGCCAAGTACGAGCAGTACTTC.